The clone carrying this T cell receptor (beta chain) has just a few counts. Its target is unknown. Then a second PCR, running about 6 to 12 cycles, was carried out with a sample-barcoded 5' primer and a J-beta primer mix. TCRdb redid the calling of the 5' RACE reads with MiXCR, one entry per CDR3 protein. This table holds more than 800,000 distinct CDR3 sequences, around 26% found once. The CDR3 is 15 amino acids. V was pared by 0 bases and J by 1 base, with 10 bases between. Germline loops: CDR1 SGHKS, CDR2 YYEKEE (reference sequence). These data are taken from a study of blood T cells in healthy people across ages. Researchers report isolating at least 7 million PBMCs per sample. Study-wide findings and caveats: The fall in TCR beta diversity per million T cells was roughly linear with age. Compared with aged donors, long-lived donors showed fewer expanded clones, suggesting selection.

The receptor was isolated from a woman older than 75 in good health. Sequencing input: blood. The chain is built from TRBV5-5 and TRBJ1-1; a weak D match, TRBD1 (5 bases). CDR3 protein: CASSLAGNPNTEAFF. The CDR3 nucleotides read TGTGCCAGCAGCTTGGCAGGGAACCCGAACACTGAAGCTTTCTTT.